The clone carrying this TCR beta chain was counted once. The sample belongs to a study of blood T cell repertoires in COVID-19. Study-level information: From the United States, Italy and Spain came samples of acute and convalescent COVID-19. Nucleic acid was either cDNA or gDNA, and it came from T cells, B-cell-depleted T cells, or PBMCs.

This CDR3 is built from 12 residues. CDR1 and CDR2 (germline): KGHSH, LQKENI. V was trimmed by 5 bases and J by 3 bases, leaving 7 bases between them. The method was immunoSEQ multiplex PCR; TCRdb's version includes in-frame clones alone and lacks a portion of them. Of approximately 260,000 clones in the sample, roughly 86% are singletons; the top ten hold 3.6%. The sequenced material came from peripheral blood. This clonotype was sampled from a man aged 18 to 29 with active or convalescent COVID-19. The chain carries TRBV18 and TRBJ2-5, with D hard to call. This chain's CDR3 is CASSSNEETQYF. CDR3 sequence (DNA): TGTGCCAGCTCATCCAATGAAGAGACCCAGTACTTC.